Listed below are T cell receptor beta chains from one sample, sequenced in a study of T-cell memory formation after mild COVID-19. TCRdb reanalysed the 5' RACE reads using MiXCR and keeps one entry per CDR3 protein. Of roughly 400,000 distinct CDR3 sequences in the sample, 20% to 30% were seen once. Sample: PBMCs or a T cell subset sorted from them (not recorded which). The receptors were gathered from an adult woman who had mild COVID-19 (a few samples of this study predate the infection). Cell type and time point are not known. Both conserved end residues are part of each CDR3. The D gene is left open where the match is weak. Size is stated for part of the rows, as once, few or many counts, or as a class when the clone is expanded.

J | size | V | D | CDR3 | DNA
TRBJ1-4 | few | TRBV7-9 | NA | CASSSTGVANEKLFF | TGTGCCAGCAGCTCCACTGGGGTTGCTAATGAAAAACTGTTTTTT
TRBJ2-1 | NA | TRBV7-7 | TRBD2 | CASSFRGVGGPGVGEQFF | TGTGCTAGCAGCTTCCGGGGGGTTGGAGGGCCTGGGGTTGGTGAGCAGTTCTTC
TRBJ2-7 | NA | TRBV27 | NA | CASSYRTAGYEQYF | TGTGCCAGCAGTTACAGGACGGCCGGGTACGAGCAGTACTTC
TRBJ2-2 | NA | TRBV20-1 | TRBD2 | CSARTTSGLSNTGELFF | TGCAGTGCTAGGACGACTAGCGGGCTTTCGAACACCGGGGAGCTGTTTTTT
TRBJ2-3 | NA | TRBV11-3 | TRBD2 | CASSLVRDYSTDTQYF | TGTGCCAGCAGCTTAGTGCGGGACTATAGCACAGATACGCAGTATTTT
TRBJ2-1 | NA | TRBV12-3/TRBV12-4 | NA | CASSLLARPPQFF | TGTGCCAGCAGTTTATTAGCGAGGCCCCCTCAGTTCTTC
TRBJ2-3 | few | TRBV7-6 | TRBD2 | CASSFLAGASTDTQYF | TGTGCCAGCAGCTTCCTAGCGGGGGCTAGCACAGATACGCAGTATTTT
TRBJ1-1 | few | TRBV27 | NA | CASSLSQGAEAFF | TGTGCCAGCAGTTTATCCCAGGGAGCTGAAGCTTTCTTT
TRBJ2-3 | few | TRBV12-3/TRBV12-4 | TRBD2 | CADAVTGGDTQYF | TGTGCGGACGCGGTGACGGGAGGAGATACGCAGTATTTT
TRBJ1-2 | few | TRBV18 | NA | CASSPDTGGYTF | TGTGCCAGCTCGCCTGACACAGGAGGCTACACCTTC
TRBJ2-5 | NA | TRBV12-3/TRBV12-4 | NA | CASSLSSRGQTQYF | TGTGCCAGCAGTCTCTCCTCCAGGGGACAGACCCAGTACTTC
TRBJ2-3 | few | TRBV20-1 | NA | CSAREAGDTQYF | TGCAGTGCTAGAGAGGCAGGAGATACGCAGTATTTT
TRBJ2-7 | few | TRBV7-8 | TRBD2 | CASSSSGGRSYEQYF | TGTGCCAGCAGCTCTAGCGGCGGCCGCTCCTACGAGCAGTACTTC
TRBJ2-7 | NA | TRBV9 | TRBD2 | CASSVLAGEGEQYF | TGTGCCAGCAGCGTACTAGCGGGAGAGGGTGAGCAGTACTTC
TRBJ2-1 | few | TRBV5-1 | NA | CASSLASQAHSSYNEQFF | TGCGCCAGCAGCTTGGCTTCTCAAGCGCATAGCTCCTACAATGAGCAGTTCTTC
TRBJ2-1 | many | TRBV7-2 | TRBD2 | CASSLGSRGASGSWGQFF | TGTGCCAGCAGCTTAGGTTCCCGCGGAGCTAGCGGGAGTTGGGGGCAGTTCTTC
TRBJ2-7 | many | TRBV20-1 | TRBD1 | CSARGTGGFINEQYF | TGCAGTGCTAGAGGGACAGGGGGGTTCATCAACGAGCAGTACTTC
TRBJ1-6 | NA | TRBV9 | NA | CASSVGTGGNSPLHF | TGTGCCAGCAGCGTAGGGACGGGCGGAAATTCACCCCTCCACTTT
TRBJ1-1 | few | TRBV7-6 | NA | CASSLAGNEAFF | TGTGCCAGCAGCTTAGCAGGGAACGAAGCTTTCTTT
TRBJ1-5 | few | TRBV12-3/TRBV12-4 | NA | CASSSDGRNQPQHF | TGTGCCAGCAGTTCGGATGGCCGCAATCAGCCCCAGCATTTT
TRBJ1-2 | NA | TRBV4-2 | NA | CASSQDEGWDYGYTF | TGTGCCAGCAGCCAAGACGAGGGATGGGATTATGGCTACACCTTC
TRBJ1-6 | few | TRBV5-1 | NA | CASSLPRENSPLHF | TGCGCCAGCAGCCTGCCAAGGGAAAATTCACCCCTCCACTTT
TRBJ1-1 | NA | TRBV11-2 | NA | CASSPWGARAFF | TGTGCCAGCAGTCCCTGGGGGGCGCGTGCTTTCTTT
TRBJ2-7 | NA | TRBV7-9 | NA | CASSPTGLEQYF | TGTGCCAGCAGTCCGACCGGACTCGAGCAGTACTTC
TRBJ1-6 | NA | TRBV6-5 | NA | CASSRRQGGNNSPLHF | TGTGCCAGCAGTCGAAGGCAGGGTGGGAATAATTCACCCCTCCACTTT
TRBJ1-1 | NA | TRBV19 | NA | CASSIQGKNTEAFF | TGTGCCAGTAGTATTCAAGGGAAGAACACTGAAGCTTTCTTT
TRBJ2-5 | NA | TRBV6-2/TRBV6-3 | NA | CATIRPDVKTQYF | TGTGCCACCATACGGCCGGACGTGAAGACCCAGTACTTC
TRBJ1-2 | many | TRBV20-1 | NA | CSARDKTGFTYGYTF | TGCAGTGCTAGAGACAAAACAGGGTTCACCTATGGCTACACCTTC
TRBJ2-4 | few | TRBV12-3/TRBV12-4 | NA | CASRGVSLAKNIQYF | TGTGCCAGCAGGGGGGTATCGCTAGCCAAAAACATTCAGTACTTC
TRBJ1-1 | NA | TRBV5-1 | NA | CASSLPGRGTEAFF | TGCGCCAGCAGCTTGCCGGGAAGGGGTACTGAAGCTTTCTTT
TRBJ2-7 | NA | TRBV5-1 | NA | CASSLRTDYEQYF | TGCGCCAGCAGCTTGCGGACCGACTACGAGCAGTACTTC
TRBJ1-5 | few | TRBV24-1 | NA | CATGVGNQPQHF | TGTGCCACCGGAGTGGGCAATCAGCCCCAGCATTTT
TRBJ2-3 | few | TRBV7-2 | NA | CASSLVGGPRTDTQYF | TGTGCCAGCAGCCTAGTTGGAGGGCCTAGGACAGATACGCAGTATTTT
TRBJ2-7 | few | TRBV30 | NA | CAWSVWFSYEQYF | TGTGCCTGGAGTGTATGGTTCTCCTACGAGCAGTACTTC
TRBJ2-1 | NA | TRBV30 | TRBD2 | CAWDPGTSPNEQFF | TGTGCCTGGGACCCAGGGACTAGCCCCAATGAGCAGTTCTTC
TRBJ1-2 | NA | TRBV20-1 | NA | CSAETKNYGYTF | TGCAGTGCTGAGACAAAAAACTATGGCTACACCTTC
TRBJ2-3 | few | TRBV6-1 | NA | CASSELWGTDTQYF | TGTGCCAGCAGTGAACTATGGGGCACGGATACGCAGTATTTT
TRBJ1-2 | NA | TRBV20-1 | TRBD1 | CSALQGAGYGYTF | TGCAGTGCTTTGCAGGGGGCTGGCTATGGCTACACCTTC
TRBJ2-2 | NA | TRBV11-2 | NA | CASSIMGGGTGELFF | TGTGCCAGCAGCATCATGGGAGGGGGCACCGGGGAGCTGTTTTTT
TRBJ2-5 | NA | TRBV11-2 | TRBD2 | CASSLATGTSGTTQYF | TGTGCCAGCAGCTTGGCAACCGGGACTAGCGGGACTACCCAGTACTTC
TRBJ2-3 | NA | TRBV5-1 | TRBD2 | CASSRGLAGEPDTQYF | TGCGCCAGCAGCCGTGGACTAGCGGGAGAACCAGATACGCAGTATTTT
TRBJ1-5 | few | TRBV24-1 | NA | CATSDPIVAQPQHF | TGTGCCACCAGTGATCCGATAGTGGCTCAGCCCCAGCATTTT
TRBJ2-7 | NA | TRBV24-1 | TRBD1 | CATSDPSTGIDEQYF | TGTGCCACCAGTGACCCCTCGACAGGGATCGACGAGCAGTACTTC
TRBJ1-1 | NA | TRBV18 | NA | CARSPPIPNTEAFF | TGTGCCAGATCACCACCGATCCCGAACACTGAAGCTTTCTTT
TRBJ1-2 | NA | TRBV2 | NA | CASTLQNSYGYTF | TGTGCCAGCACACTCCAGAACAGCTATGGCTACACCTTC
TRBJ1-1 | NA | TRBV2 | NA | CASSDDRSPEAFF | TGTGCCAGCAGTGACGACAGGTCCCCTGAAGCTTTCTTT
TRBJ2-7 | few | TRBV28 | NA | CASSSRTEFLYEQYF | TGTGCCAGCAGTTCCAGGACAGAGTTTCTTTACGAGCAGTACTTC
TRBJ1-2 | few | TRBV7-3 | NA | CASSRGVPYGYTF | TGTGCCAGCAGCCGGGGTGTCCCCTATGGCTACACCTTC
TRBJ2-2 | NA | TRBV6-5 | NA | CASSYETALGELFF | TGTGCCAGCAGTTACGAGACAGCGTTAGGGGAGCTGTTTTTT
TRBJ2-1 | few | TRBV15 | NA | CATSREGQGNEQFF | TGTGCCACCAGCAGAGAGGGGCAGGGTAATGAGCAGTTCTTC
TRBJ1-5 | NA | TRBV6-5 | TRBD1 | CASSPDRVRQPQHF | TGTGCCAGCAGTCCGGACAGGGTGAGGCAGCCCCAGCATTTT
TRBJ1-2 | NA | TRBV6-1 | NA | CATQGRYGYTF | TGTGCCACCCAGGGGAGATATGGCTACACCTTC
TRBJ2-2 | NA | TRBV18 | NA | CASSQNLGSRVGGELFF | TGTGCCAGCTCACAAAACTTGGGGAGCCGGGTCGGCGGGGAGCTGTTTTTT
TRBJ2-1 | NA | TRBV6-5 | TRBD2 | CASSYTSGLADYNEQFF | TGTGCCAGCAGTTACACCTCGGGACTAGCGGACTACAATGAGCAGTTCTTC
TRBJ2-7 | few | TRBV6-5 | TRBD1 | CASSYKGAGYEQYF | TGTGCCAGCAGTTATAAGGGGGCAGGATACGAGCAGTACTTC
TRBJ2-3 | few | TRBV7-2 | NA | CASSQFGVAFNTDTQYF | TGTGCCAGCAGCCAGTTTGGGGTGGCTTTCAACACAGATACGCAGTATTTT
TRBJ1-5 | few | TRBV12-3/TRBV12-4 | NA | CASSPERQGNQPQHF | TGTGCCAGCAGTCCCGAACGACAGGGCAATCAGCCCCAGCATTTT
TRBJ2-7 | NA | TRBV12-3/TRBV12-4 | NA | CASSFSLATNSYEQYF | TGTGCCAGCAGTTTCTCCCTAGCAACTAACTCCTACGAGCAGTACTTC
TRBJ1-5 | NA | TRBV6-5 | TRBD1 | CASGGDGTDNQPQHF | TGTGCCAGCGGGGGAGACGGGACAGATAATCAGCCCCAGCATTTT